Listed below are T cell receptor beta chains from one sample, sequenced in a study of T cell responses to AZD1222 COVID-19 vaccine. TCRdb's copy holds only in-frame clones and misses some; the assay was immunoSEQ multiplex PCR. Of roughly 140,000 clones listed, 89% are singletons. The sample consisted of peripheral blood, taken on day 0 of AZD1222 vaccination. The receptor set was obtained from an adult in good health. CDR3s include the opening cysteine and the closing phenylalanine or tryptophan. The D gene is left open where the match is weak. Some rows have no size entry. The others give once, few or many, or a class for an expanded clone.

cdr3_aa: CASSPGAPGNYGYTF
cdr3_nt: TGTGCCAGCAGCCCGGGGGCGCCTGGTAACTATGGCTACACCTTC
j_call: TRBJ1-2
clone_size: .
v_call: TRBV4-2
d_call: .

cdr3_aa: CASSRPGPYGYTF
cdr3_nt: TGTGCCAGTAGTCGGCCCGGTCCCTATGGCTACACCTTC
j_call: TRBJ1-2
clone_size: .
v_call: TRBV19
d_call: .

cdr3_aa: CASSVDPGAVTGELFF
cdr3_nt: TGTGCCAGCAGCGTAGATCCGGGGGCGGTCACCGGGGAGCTGTTTTTT
j_call: TRBJ2-2
clone_size: .
v_call: TRBV9
d_call: .

cdr3_aa: CASSPPQGSGNTIYF
cdr3_nt: TGCGCCAGCAGCCCTCCCCAGGGGTCTGGAAACACCATATATTTT
j_call: TRBJ1-3
clone_size: once
v_call: TRBV5-1
d_call: .

cdr3_aa: CAISLRESYNEQFF
cdr3_nt: TGTGCCATCAGTTTGCGGGAGTCCTACAATGAGCAGTTCTTC
j_call: TRBJ2-1
clone_size: .
v_call: TRBV10-3
d_call: TRBD2

cdr3_aa: CASSSTIMGNPNEQFF
cdr3_nt: TGTGCCAGCAGTTCGACGATCATGGGGAATCCCAATGAGCAGTTCTTC
j_call: TRBJ2-1
clone_size: .
v_call: TRBV28
d_call: .

cdr3_aa: CASSEALGDRGGSSPLHF
cdr3_nt: TGTGCCAGCAGTGAAGCGCTGGGGGACAGGGGAGGAAGTTCACCCCTCCACTTT
j_call: TRBJ1-6
clone_size: .
v_call: TRBV2
d_call: TRBD1

cdr3_aa: CATSRREGAYGYTF
cdr3_nt: TGTGCCACCAGCAGGAGGGAGGGAGCCTATGGCTACACCTTC
j_call: TRBJ1-2
clone_size: .
v_call: TRBV15
d_call: .

cdr3_aa: CASTPAVFRGYTF
cdr3_nt: TGTGCCAGCACCCCGGCTGTCTTTCGGGGCTACACCTTC
j_call: TRBJ1-2
clone_size: .
v_call: TRBV28
d_call: .

cdr3_aa: CASSQVGSNTFYEQYF
cdr3_nt: TGCGCCAGCAGCCAAGTCGGCAGCAATACTTTCTACGAGCAGTACTTC
j_call: TRBJ2-7
clone_size: .
v_call: TRBV4-1
d_call: .

cdr3_aa: CASSFGSYNSPLHF
cdr3_nt: TGTGCCAGCAGCTTCGGCTCCTATAATTCACCCCTCCACTTT
j_call: TRBJ1-6
clone_size: .
v_call: TRBV5-4
d_call: .

cdr3_aa: CASSVTGTGLKVGELFF
cdr3_nt: TGTGCCAGCAGCGTAACGGGGACAGGGCTAAAAGTGGGGGAGCTGTTTTTT
j_call: TRBJ2-2
clone_size: .
v_call: TRBV9
d_call: TRBD1

cdr3_aa: CASSRAGSHNEQFF
cdr3_nt: TGTGCCAGCAGCCGCGCCGGGAGCCACAATGAGCAGTTCTTC
j_call: TRBJ2-1
clone_size: .
v_call: TRBV6-2/TRBV6-3
d_call: .

cdr3_aa: CASSPDRVHSPLHF
cdr3_nt: TGTGCCAGCAGCCCGGACAGGGTTCATTCACCCCTCCACTTT
j_call: TRBJ1-6
clone_size: .
v_call: TRBV7-9
d_call: TRBD1

cdr3_aa: CASSLGVNTEAFF
cdr3_nt: TGTGCCAGCAGCTTGGGAGTGAACACTGAAGCTTTCTTT
j_call: TRBJ1-1
clone_size: .
v_call: TRBV5-8
d_call: .

cdr3_aa: CASSLDSPLHF
cdr3_nt: TGTGCCAGCAGCTTAGATTCACCCCTCCACTTT
j_call: TRBJ1-6
clone_size: .
v_call: TRBV7-9
d_call: .

cdr3_aa: CAIRQGALGTQYF
cdr3_nt: TGTGCCATCAGACAGGGGGCGCTTGGGACCCAGTACTTC
j_call: TRBJ2-5
clone_size: .
v_call: TRBV10-3
d_call: TRBD1

cdr3_aa: CASSLTQGTNYGYTF
cdr3_nt: TGTGCCAGCAGCTTAACACAGGGGACTAACTATGGCTACACCTTC
j_call: TRBJ1-2
clone_size: .
v_call: TRBV11-2
d_call: TRBD1

cdr3_aa: CASRPGTMAVKLFF
cdr3_nt: TGTGCCAGCAGGCCCGGGACCATGGCCGTGAAACTGTTTTTT
j_call: TRBJ1-4
clone_size: .
v_call: TRBV6-5
d_call: .

cdr3_aa: CASSSEWTQYF
cdr3_nt: TGTGCCAGTAGTTCTGAATGGACCCAGTACTTC
j_call: TRBJ2-5
clone_size: .
v_call: TRBV19
d_call: .

cdr3_aa: CAISESSSTQPQHF
cdr3_nt: TGTGCCATCAGTGAGTCAAGCTCCACTCAGCCCCAGCATTTT
j_call: TRBJ1-5
clone_size: .
v_call: TRBV10-3
d_call: .

cdr3_aa: CASSEAFRDRVRDTQYF
cdr3_nt: TGTGCCAGCAGCGAAGCCTTCCGGGACAGGGTAAGGGATACGCAGTATTTT
j_call: TRBJ2-3
clone_size: .
v_call: TRBV11-2
d_call: TRBD1